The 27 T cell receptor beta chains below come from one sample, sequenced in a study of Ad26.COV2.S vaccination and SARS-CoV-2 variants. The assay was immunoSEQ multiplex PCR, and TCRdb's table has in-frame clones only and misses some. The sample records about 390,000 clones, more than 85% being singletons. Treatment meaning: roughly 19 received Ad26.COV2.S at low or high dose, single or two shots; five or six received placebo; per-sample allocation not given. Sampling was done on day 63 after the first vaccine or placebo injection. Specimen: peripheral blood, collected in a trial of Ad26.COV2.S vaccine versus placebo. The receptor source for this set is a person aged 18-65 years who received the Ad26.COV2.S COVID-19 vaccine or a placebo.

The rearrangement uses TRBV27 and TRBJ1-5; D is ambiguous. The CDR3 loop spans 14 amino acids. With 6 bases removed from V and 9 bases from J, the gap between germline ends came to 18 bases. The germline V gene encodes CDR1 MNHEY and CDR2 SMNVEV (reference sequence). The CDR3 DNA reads TGTGCCAGCAGACCTCTCCCAGGTGATGCGCCCCAGCATTTT. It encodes CASRPLPGDAPQHF.

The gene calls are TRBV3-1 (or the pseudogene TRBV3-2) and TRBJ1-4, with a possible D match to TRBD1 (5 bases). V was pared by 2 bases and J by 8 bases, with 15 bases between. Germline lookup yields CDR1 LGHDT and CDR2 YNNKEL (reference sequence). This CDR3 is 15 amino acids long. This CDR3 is CASSQHSGWGEKLFF. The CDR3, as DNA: TGTGCCAGCAGCCAACACAGCGGTTGGGGGGAAAAACTGTTTTTT.

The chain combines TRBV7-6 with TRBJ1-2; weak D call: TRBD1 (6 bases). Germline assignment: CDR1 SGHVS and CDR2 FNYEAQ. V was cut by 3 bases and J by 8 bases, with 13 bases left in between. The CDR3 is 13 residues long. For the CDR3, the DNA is TGTGCCAGCAGCTTGCCAACAGGGCTAGGCTACACCTTC. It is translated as CASSLPTGLGYTF.

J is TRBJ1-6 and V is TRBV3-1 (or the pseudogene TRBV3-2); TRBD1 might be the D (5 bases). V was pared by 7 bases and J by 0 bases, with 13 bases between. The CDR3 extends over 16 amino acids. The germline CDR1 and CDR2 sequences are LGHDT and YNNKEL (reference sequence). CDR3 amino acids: CASTSTASSYNSPLHF. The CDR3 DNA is TGTGCCAGCACGTCGACAGCTAGCTCCTATAATTCACCCCTCCACTTT.

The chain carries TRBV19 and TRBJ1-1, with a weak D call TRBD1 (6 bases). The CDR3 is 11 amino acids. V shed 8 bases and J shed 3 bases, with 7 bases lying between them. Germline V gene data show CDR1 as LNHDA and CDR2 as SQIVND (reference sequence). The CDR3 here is CASQGHTEAFF. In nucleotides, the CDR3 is TGTGCCAGTCAGGGGCACACTGAAGCTTTCTTT.

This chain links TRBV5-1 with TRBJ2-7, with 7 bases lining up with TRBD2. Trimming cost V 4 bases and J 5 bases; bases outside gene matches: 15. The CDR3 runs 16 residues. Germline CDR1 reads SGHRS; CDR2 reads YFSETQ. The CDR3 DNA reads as TGCGCCAGCAGCCCGGGGGTCTCCGGGGGGTTGAACGAGCAGTACTTC. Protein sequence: CASSPGVSGGLNEQYF.

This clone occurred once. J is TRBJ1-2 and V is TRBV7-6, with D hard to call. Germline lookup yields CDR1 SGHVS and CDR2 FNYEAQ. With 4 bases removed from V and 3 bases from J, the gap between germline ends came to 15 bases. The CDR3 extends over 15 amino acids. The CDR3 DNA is TGTGCCAGCAGCTCTTTCTCCCGACGGGACTATGGCTACACCTTC. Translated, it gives CASSSFSRRDYGYTF.

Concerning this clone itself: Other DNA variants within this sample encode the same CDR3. CDR3 sequence: CASSSGQLNTEAFF. The CDR3 coding sequence is TGTGCCAGCAGCTCGGGACAGTTGAACACTGAAGCTTTCTTT. The rearrangement uses TRBV5-4 and TRBJ1-1; TRBD1 matches 7 bases. The germline CDR1 and CDR2 sequences are SGHNT and YYREEE (reference sequence). After removal of 3 bases from V and 0 bases from J, the junction contained 2 bases not matched to a gene. This CDR3 has 14 amino acids.

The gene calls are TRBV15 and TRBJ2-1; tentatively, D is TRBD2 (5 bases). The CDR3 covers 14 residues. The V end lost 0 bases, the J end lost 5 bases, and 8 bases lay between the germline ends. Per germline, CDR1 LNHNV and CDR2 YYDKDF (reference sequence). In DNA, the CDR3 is TGTGCCACCAGCAGAGATAAAGCGGACAATGAGCAGTTCTTC. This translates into CATSRDKADNEQFF.

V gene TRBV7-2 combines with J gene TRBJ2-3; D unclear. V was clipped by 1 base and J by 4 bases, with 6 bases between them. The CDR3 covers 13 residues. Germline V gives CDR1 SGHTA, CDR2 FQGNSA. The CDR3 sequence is CASSLVLADTQYF. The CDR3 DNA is TGTGCCAGCAGCTTAGTTCTAGCAGATACGCAGTATTTT.

The CDR3 sequence is CASSLEGVPLAKNIQYF. CDR3 sequence (DNA): TGTGCCAGCAGCTTAGAGGGGGTCCCATTAGCCAAAAACATTCAGTACTTC. The chain recombines TRBV7-2 with TRBJ2-4; possibly TRBD1 for D (6 bases). V was shortened by 1 base and J by 0 bases, with 13 bases between the two germline ends. Germline V gene data show CDR1 as SGHTA and CDR2 as FQGNSA. The CDR3 runs to 17 residues. Using reference TRBV7-2 and TRBJ2-4 for the parts outside the CDR3, the full variable domain is GAGVSQSPSNKVTEKGKDVELRCDPISGHTALYWYRQSLGQGLEFLIYFQGNSAPDKSGLPSDRFSAERTGGSVSTLTIQRTQQEDSAVYLCASSLEGVPLAKNIQYFGAGTRLSVL.

CDR3 loop: CAISFTDRGLNEQFF. Here the CDR3 DNA reads TGTGCCATCAGTTTCACCGACAGGGGGCTCAATGAGCAGTTCTTC. The chain carries TRBV10-3 and TRBJ2-1; 10 nucleotides match TRBD1. V lost 5 bases to trimming and J lost 6 bases; unmatched junction nucleotides: 7. Germline-derived CDR1 and CDR2 are ENHRY and SYGVKD. The CDR3 covers 15 residues.

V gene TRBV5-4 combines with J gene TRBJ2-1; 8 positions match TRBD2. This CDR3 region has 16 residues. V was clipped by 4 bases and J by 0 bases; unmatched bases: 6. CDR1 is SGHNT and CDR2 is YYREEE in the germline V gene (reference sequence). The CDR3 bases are TGTGCCAGCAGCCCGATAGCGGGGAGCTCCTACAATGAGCAGTTCTTC. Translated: CASSPIAGSSYNEQFF.

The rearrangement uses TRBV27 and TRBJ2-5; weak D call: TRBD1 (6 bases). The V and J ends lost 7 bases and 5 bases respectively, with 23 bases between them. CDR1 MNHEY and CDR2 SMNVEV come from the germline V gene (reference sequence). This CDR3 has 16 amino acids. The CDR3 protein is CASNNPRGQEWETQYF. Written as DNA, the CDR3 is TGTGCCAGCAACAATCCCAGGGGCCAAGAGTGGGAGACCCAGTACTTC.

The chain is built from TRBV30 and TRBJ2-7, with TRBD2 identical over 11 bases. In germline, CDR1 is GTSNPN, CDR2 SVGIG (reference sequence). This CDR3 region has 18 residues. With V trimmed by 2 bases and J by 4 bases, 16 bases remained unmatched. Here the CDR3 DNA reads TGTGCCTGGAGTACTCGGACTCTTAGCGGGGGGGAAGGATACGAGCAGTACTTC. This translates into CAWSTRTLSGGEGYEQYF.

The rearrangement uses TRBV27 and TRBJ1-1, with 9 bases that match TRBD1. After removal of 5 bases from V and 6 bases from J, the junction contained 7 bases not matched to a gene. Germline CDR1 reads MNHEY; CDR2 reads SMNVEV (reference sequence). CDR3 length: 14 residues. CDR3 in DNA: TGTGCCAGCAGTCCGGGACAGGGTTACTCTGAAGCTTTCTTT. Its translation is CASSPGQGYSEAFF.

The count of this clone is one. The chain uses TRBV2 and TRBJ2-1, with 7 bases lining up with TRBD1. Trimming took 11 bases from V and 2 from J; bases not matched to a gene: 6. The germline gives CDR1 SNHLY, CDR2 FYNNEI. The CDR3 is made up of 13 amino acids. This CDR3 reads CADRETTYNEQFF. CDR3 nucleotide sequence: TGTGCCGACAGGGAAACCACCTACAATGAGCAGTTCTTC.

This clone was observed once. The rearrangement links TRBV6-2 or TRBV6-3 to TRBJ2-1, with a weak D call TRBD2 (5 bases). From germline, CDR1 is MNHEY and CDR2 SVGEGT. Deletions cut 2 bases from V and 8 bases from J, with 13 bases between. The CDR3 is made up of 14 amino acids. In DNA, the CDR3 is TGTGCCAGCAGTTACGAGGGTAGCACCCATGAGCAGTTCTTC. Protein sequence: CASSYEGSTHEQFF.

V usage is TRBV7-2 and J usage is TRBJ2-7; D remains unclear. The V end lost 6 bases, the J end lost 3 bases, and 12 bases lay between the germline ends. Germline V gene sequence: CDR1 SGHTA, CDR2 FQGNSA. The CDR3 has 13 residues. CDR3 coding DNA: TGTGCCAGCAGTTCGTTTACTGACTACGAGCAGTACTTC. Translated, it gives CASSSFTDYEQYF.

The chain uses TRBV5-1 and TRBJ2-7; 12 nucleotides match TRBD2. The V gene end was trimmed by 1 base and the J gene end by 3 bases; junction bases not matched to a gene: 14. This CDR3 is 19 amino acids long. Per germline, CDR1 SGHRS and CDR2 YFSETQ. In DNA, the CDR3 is TGCGCCAGCAGCTTGAGCTTGGCTAGCGGGGGGGAACCCCTCTACGAGCAGTACTTC. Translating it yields CASSLSLASGGEPLYEQYF.

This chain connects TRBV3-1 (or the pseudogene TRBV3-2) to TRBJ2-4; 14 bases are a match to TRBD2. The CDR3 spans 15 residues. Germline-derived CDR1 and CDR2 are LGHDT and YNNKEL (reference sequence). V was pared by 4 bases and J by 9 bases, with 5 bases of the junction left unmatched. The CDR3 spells CASSRLAGGPVIQYF. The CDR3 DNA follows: TGTGCCAGCAGCCGACTAGCGGGGGGGCCGGTCATTCAGTACTTC.

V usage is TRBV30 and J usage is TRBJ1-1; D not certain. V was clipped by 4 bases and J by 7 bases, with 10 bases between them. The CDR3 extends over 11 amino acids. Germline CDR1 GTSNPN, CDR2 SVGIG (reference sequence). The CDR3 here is CAWMLRIEAFF. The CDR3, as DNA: TGTGCCTGGATGCTGCGGATTGAAGCTTTCTTT.

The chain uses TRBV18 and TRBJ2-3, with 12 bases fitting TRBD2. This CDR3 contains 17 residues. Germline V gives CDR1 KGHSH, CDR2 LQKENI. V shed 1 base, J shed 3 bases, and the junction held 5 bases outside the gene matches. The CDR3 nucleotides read TGTGCCAGCTCACCACGGCTAGCGGGGGGGCGGACAGATACGCAGTATTTT. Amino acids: CASSPRLAGGRTDTQYF.

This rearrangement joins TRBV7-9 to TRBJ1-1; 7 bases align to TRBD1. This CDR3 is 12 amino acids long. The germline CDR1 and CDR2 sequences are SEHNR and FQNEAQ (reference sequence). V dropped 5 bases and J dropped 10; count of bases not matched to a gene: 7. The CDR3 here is CASSQTGSVAFF. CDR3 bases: TGTGCCAGCAGCCAGACAGGGAGTGTAGCTTTCTTT.

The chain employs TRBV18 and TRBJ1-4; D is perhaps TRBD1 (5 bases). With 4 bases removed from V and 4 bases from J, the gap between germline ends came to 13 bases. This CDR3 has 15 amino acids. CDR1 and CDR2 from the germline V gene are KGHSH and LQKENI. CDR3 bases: TGTGCCAGCTCACACTCGACAGACGATAATGAAAAACTGTTTTTT. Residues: CASSHSTDDNEKLFF.

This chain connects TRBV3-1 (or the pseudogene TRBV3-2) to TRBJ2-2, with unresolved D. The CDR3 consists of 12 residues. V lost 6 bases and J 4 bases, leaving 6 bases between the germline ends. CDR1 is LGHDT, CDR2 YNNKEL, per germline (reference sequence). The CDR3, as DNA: TGTGCCAGCAGGCTTAGCACCGGGGAGCTGTTTTTT. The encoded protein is CASRLSTGELFF.

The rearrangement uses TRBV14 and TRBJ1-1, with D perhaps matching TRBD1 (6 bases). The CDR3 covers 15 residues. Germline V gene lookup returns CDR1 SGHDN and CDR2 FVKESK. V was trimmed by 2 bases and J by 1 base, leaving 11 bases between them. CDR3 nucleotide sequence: TGTGCCAGCAGCCAAAACAGGGTACCGAACACTGAAGCTTTCTTT. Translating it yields CASSQNRVPNTEAFF.